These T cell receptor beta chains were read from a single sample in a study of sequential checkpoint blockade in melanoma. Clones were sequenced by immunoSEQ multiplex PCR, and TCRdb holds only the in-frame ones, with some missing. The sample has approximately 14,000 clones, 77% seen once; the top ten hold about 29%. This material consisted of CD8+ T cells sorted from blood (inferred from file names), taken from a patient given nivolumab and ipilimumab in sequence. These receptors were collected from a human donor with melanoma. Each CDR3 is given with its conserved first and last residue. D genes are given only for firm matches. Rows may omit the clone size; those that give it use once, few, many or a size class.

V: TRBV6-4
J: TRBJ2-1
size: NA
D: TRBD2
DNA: TGTGCCAGCAGTGACAGGAGCGGGGGGGCCCATGAGCAGTTCTTC
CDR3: CASSDRSGGAHEQFF

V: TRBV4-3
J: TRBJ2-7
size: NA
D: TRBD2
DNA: TGCGCCAGCAGCCAAGTTTCCGGACTAGCGGACGAGCAGTACTTC
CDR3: CASSQVSGLADEQYF

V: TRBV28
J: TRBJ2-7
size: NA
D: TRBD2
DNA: TGTGCCAGCAGTTTTATGACTAGCTTCGCCTACGAGCAGTACTTC
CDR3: CASSFMTSFAYEQYF

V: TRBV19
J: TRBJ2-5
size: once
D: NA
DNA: TGTGCCAGTAGCCGGGTCCTAACAGAGACCCAGTACTTC
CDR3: CASSRVLTETQYF

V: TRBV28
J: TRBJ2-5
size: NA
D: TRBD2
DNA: TGTGCCAGCAGTTTCCCGGGACTAGCGGGCCAAGAGACCCAGTACTTC
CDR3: CASSFPGLAGQETQYF

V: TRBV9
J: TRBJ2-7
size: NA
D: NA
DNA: TGTGCCAGCAGCCCCCTCCAACACTCCTACGAGCAGTACTTC
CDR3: CASSPLQHSYEQYF

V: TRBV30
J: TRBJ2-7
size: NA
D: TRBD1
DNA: TGTGCCTGGAGCCTAGGGACAGTAGCCTACGAGCAGTACTTC
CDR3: CAWSLGTVAYEQYF

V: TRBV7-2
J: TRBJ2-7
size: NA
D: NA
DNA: TGTGCCAGCAGCTTATTTGCTGGGGCCGGACAATACGAGCAGTACTTC
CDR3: CASSLFAGAGQYEQYF

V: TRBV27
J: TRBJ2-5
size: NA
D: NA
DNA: TGTGCCAGCAGTCGGCACAGCCAAGAGACCCAGTACTTC
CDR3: CASSRHSQETQYF

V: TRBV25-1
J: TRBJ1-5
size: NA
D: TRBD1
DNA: TGTGCCAGCAGGGGGACAGGGGGCGATCAGCCCCAGCATTTT
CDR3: CASRGTGGDQPQHF

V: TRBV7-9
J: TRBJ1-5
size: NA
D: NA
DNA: TGTGCCAGCAGCCTTAGCGGCGGGATGCAGCCCCAGCATTTT
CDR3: CASSLSGGMQPQHF

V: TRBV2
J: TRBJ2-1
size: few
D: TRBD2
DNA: TGTGCCAGCAGCTACCCCGGGACTAGCGGGGGACCTATTGACTACAATGAGCAGTTCTTC
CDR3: CASSYPGTSGGPIDYNEQFF